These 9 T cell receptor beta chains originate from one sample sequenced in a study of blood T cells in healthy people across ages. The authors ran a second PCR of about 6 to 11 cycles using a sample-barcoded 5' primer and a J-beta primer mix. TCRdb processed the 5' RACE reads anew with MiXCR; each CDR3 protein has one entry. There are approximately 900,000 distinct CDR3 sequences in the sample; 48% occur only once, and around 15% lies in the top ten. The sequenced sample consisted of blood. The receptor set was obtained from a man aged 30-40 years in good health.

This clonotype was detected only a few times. CDR3 nucleotide sequence: TGTGCCAGCAGCATCGACTCCGGCCAAGGACGCAATCAGCCCCAGCATTTT. Encoded protein: CASSIDSGQGRNQPQHF. V is TRBV9 and J is TRBJ1-5, with unresolved D. Germline V CDR1 and CDR2: SGDLS, YYNGEE. V was trimmed by 4 bases and J by 2 bases, leaving 19 bases between them. The CDR3 is made up of 17 amino acids.

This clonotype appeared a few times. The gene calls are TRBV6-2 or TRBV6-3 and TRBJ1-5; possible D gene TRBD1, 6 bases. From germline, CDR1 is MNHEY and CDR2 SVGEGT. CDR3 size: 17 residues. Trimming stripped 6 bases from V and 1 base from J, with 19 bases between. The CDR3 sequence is CASSRLPGAASNQPQHF. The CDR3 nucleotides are TGTGCCAGCAGCCGTCTACCGGGGGCAGCGAGCAATCAGCCCCAGCATTTT.

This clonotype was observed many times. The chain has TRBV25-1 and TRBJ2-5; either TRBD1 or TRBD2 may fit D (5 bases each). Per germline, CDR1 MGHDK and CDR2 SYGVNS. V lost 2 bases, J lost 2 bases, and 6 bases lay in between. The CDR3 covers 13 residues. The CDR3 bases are TGTGCCAGCAGTGAAGGGGGACAAGAGACCCAGTACTTC. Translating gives CASSEGGQETQYF.

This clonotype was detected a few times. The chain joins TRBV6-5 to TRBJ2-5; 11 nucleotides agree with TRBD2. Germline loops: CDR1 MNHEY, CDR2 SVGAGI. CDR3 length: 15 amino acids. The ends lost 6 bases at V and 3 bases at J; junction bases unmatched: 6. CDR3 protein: CASRLVSGGEETQYF. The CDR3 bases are TGTGCCAGCAGACTAGTTAGCGGGGGGGAAGAGACCCAGTACTTC.

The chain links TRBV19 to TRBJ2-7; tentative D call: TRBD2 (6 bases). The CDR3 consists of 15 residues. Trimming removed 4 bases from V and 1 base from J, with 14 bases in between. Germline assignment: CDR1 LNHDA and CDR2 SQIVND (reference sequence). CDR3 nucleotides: TGTGCCAGTAGTACCCCGGGACTGACATCCTACGAGCAGTACTTC. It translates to CASSTPGLTSYEQYF.

CDR3: CASSQRAPGSYNEQFF. The CDR3 coding sequence is TGCGCCAGCAGCCAACGGGCCCCGGGGTCCTACAATGAGCAGTTCTTC. V and J are TRBV4-1 and TRBJ2-1, with D perhaps matching TRBD2 (5 bases). Between the trimmed V and J ends, which lost 2 bases and 1 base, there was a span of 12 bases. CDR1 is MGHRA, CDR2 YSYEKL, per germline. The CDR3 totals 16 residues.

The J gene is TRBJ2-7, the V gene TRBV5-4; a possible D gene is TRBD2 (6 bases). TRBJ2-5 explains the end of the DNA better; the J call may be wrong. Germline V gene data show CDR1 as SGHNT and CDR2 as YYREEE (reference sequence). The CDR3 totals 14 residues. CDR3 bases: TGTGCCAGCAGCTGGATCGGGACTGAAGAGACCCAGTACTTC. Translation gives CASSWIGTEETQYF.

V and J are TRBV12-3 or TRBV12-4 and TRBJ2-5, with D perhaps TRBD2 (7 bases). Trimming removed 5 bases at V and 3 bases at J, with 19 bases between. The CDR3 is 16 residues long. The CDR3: CASSPRTDSGEETQYF. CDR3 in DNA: TGTGCCAGCAGTCCCCGGACAGACAGCGGGGAAGAGACCCAGTACTTC.

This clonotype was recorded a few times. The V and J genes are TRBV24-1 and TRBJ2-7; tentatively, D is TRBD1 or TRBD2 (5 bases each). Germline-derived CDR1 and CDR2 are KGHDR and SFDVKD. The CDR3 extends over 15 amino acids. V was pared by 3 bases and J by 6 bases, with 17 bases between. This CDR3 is CATSDPKGPGGEQYF. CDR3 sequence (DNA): TGTGCCACCAGTGATCCCAAGGGACCAGGAGGCGAGCAGTACTTC.